These 18 T cell receptor beta chains share one sample of origin, sequenced in a study of beta chain features in type 1 diabetes (dated 2018 in TCRdb). Libraries were built with the immunoSEQ multiplex PCR assay. The entire isolated RNA was reverse transcribed using the High Capacity cDNA Reverse Transcription Kit, and thus expressed TCRB transcripts were sequenced. Imported from immuneACCESS, the table was reduced by TCRdb to in-frame sequences with V and J called. These copies leave out some clones; in studies compared against another copy, an unresolved V gene accounts for under half, and the cause of the remainder is not known. For this sample the table gives more than 350,000 clones, of which about an eighth were detected only once. The ten largest clones take up 0.046% of the sample. Sequenced: naive CD4+ T cells from blood. Explained via the paper, the cell subset or site label denotes: true naive CD4+ T cells. Receptor source: a young woman in good health.

This clone was counted between two and nine times. The rearrangement links TRBV15 to TRBJ1-1, with D unclear. Germline CDR1 and CDR2: LNHNV and YYDKDF (reference sequence). The CDR3 consists of 11 residues. V dropped 7 bases and J dropped 8 bases, with 11 bases sitting between them. CDR3 DNA sequence: TGTGCCACCACCGGGTATTCCGAAGCTTTCTTT. Translated, it gives CATTGYSEAFF.

The gene calls are TRBV29-1 and TRBJ2-1; D tentatively reads TRBD1 or TRBD2 (5 bases each). This CDR3 has 13 residues. Per the germline V gene, CDR1 is SQVTM and CDR2 is ANQGSEA. V shed 6 bases and J shed 10 bases, with 19 bases lying between them. DNA of the CDR3: TGCAGCGTCACGGGACCCGTGGCTTGGGAGCAGTTCTTC. Its translation is CSVTGPVAWEQFF.

This clone has only a few counts. V gene TRBV7-9 combines with J gene TRBJ1-2, with D possibly being TRBD1 (5 bases). The CDR3 is 15 residues long. Germline-derived CDR1 and CDR2 are SEHNR and FQNEAQ (reference sequence). V shed 6 bases and J shed 7 bases, with 21 bases lying between them. CDR3 residues: CASRPTRFGGSGYTF. The DNA for the CDR3 is TGTGCCAGCAGACCCACCCGCTTCGGGGGAAGTGGCTACACCTTC.

The chain recombines TRBV4-1 with TRBJ1-2; D not certain. The CDR3 runs 15 residues. Germline loops: CDR1 MGHRA, CDR2 YSYEKL. Trimming cost V 0 bases and J 2 bases, with 10 bases left between them. CDR3 sequence reads: CASSQDGGKNYGYTF. DNA of the CDR3: TGCGCCAGCAGCCAAGACGGTGGGAAGAACTATGGCTACACCTTC.

This clone was seen only a few times. This CDR3 is also generated by other DNA sequences in the sample. The chain combines TRBV18 with TRBJ2-1, with TRBD2 identical over 7 bases. The CDR3 covers 15 residues. Germline loops: CDR1 KGHSH, CDR2 LQKENI. Trimming took 1 base from V and 1 from J; bases not matched to a gene: 1. The CDR3 DNA sequence: TGTGCCAGCTCACCACTGGGAGGGTCCTACAATGAGCAGTTCTTC. The encoded protein is CASSPLGGSYNEQFF.

Only a few counts were recorded for this clone. CDR3: CSVLRDSAETQYF. DNA of the CDR3: TGCAGCGTACTCCGGGACTCCGCAGAGACCCAGTACTTC. The chain couples TRBV29-1 to TRBJ2-5; D perhaps matches TRBD2 (6 bases). Trimming shortened V by 6 bases and J by 4 bases, and 15 bases separated the two germline ends. In germline, CDR1 is SQVTM, CDR2 ANQGSEA. The CDR3 loop spans 13 amino acids.

This clone was detected only a few times. Written as DNA, the CDR3 is TGTGCCATTAGCCGGACAGGGAACTACGAGCAGTACTTC. It codes for CAISRTGNYEQYF. The chain has TRBV10-3 and TRBJ2-7; 8 positions match TRBD1. This CDR3 contains 13 residues. Germline V gives CDR1 ENHRY, CDR2 SYGVKD. V lost 9 bases to trimming and J lost 3 bases; unmatched junction nucleotides: 7.

This clone was counted at least ten times. V is TRBV16 and J is TRBJ2-7; perhaps D is TRBD1 or TRBD2 (5 bases each). V was trimmed by 3 bases and J by 9 bases, leaving 9 bases between them. CDR1 and CDR2 from the germline V gene are KGHSY and FQNENV. This CDR3 is built from 11 residues. For the CDR3, the DNA is TGTGCCAGCAGCCAGCTGGGACGGCAGTACTTC. It codes for CASSQLGRQYF.

The chain recombines TRBV5-1 with TRBJ2-5, with D tentatively TRBD1 or TRBD2 (5 bases each). Germline V gene data show CDR1 as SGHRS and CDR2 as YFSETQ. V gave up 5 bases and J gave up 3 bases, with 11 bases separating them. This CDR3 comprises 13 residues. For the CDR3, the DNA is TGCGCCAGCAGTATGGGGGTAGAAGAGACCCAGTACTTC. Its translation is CASSMGVEETQYF.

The chain carries TRBV2 and TRBJ1-1; no reliable D call. The CDR3 is made up of 14 amino acids. Germline lookup yields CDR1 SNHLY and CDR2 FYNNEI. Trimming stripped 6 bases from V and 5 bases from J, with 16 bases between. CDR3: CASRKESGGTEAFF. The DNA for the CDR3 is TGTGCCAGCAGAAAAGAGAGCGGTGGGACTGAAGCTTTCTTT.

This clone was picked up many times. The V call is TRBV29-1, the J call TRBJ2-7, with a tentative D call TRBD1 (6 bases). V was cut by 4 bases and J by 0 bases, with 13 bases left in between. Germline CDR1 reads SQVTM; CDR2 reads ANQGSEA. There are 14 residues in the CDR3. The CDR3 here is CSVVHQGISYEQYF. As DNA, the CDR3 is TGCAGCGTTGTGCACCAGGGGATCTCCTACGAGCAGTACTTC.

This clone turned up a few times. The DNA for the CDR3 is TGTGCCAGCAGACCTCGGGGGTCGCTGAACACTGAAGCTTTCTTT. This encodes CASRPRGSLNTEAFF. The V gene is TRBV7-9, the J gene TRBJ1-1, with D possibly matching TRBD1 (5 bases). This CDR3 has 15 residues. V was clipped by 6 bases and J by 0 bases, with 14 bases between them. Germline V CDR1 and CDR2: SEHNR, FQNEAQ (reference sequence).

In its sample, this clone was seen a few times. This chain connects TRBV5-4 to TRBJ2-5, with TRBD2 matching over 9 bases. The CDR3 spans 15 residues. Germline assignment: CDR1 SGHNT and CDR2 YYREEE (reference sequence). V was pared by 6 bases and J by 6 bases, with 12 bases of the junction left unmatched. The CDR3 loop is CASTSRSSGIQTQYF. CDR3 nucleotide sequence: TGTGCCAGCACCTCAAGGTCTAGCGGGATACAGACCCAGTACTTC.

This clone was counted a few times. In DNA, the CDR3 is TGTGCCAGCAGCCGCCCTGGCCTCTACGAGCAGTACTTC. Translated, it gives CASSRPGLYEQYF. The chain employs TRBV7-2 and TRBJ2-7; D ambiguous. The ends were cut back, 5 bases at V and 3 bases at J, with 11 bases in the middle. The CDR3 contains 13 residues. Germline V gene sequence: CDR1 SGHTA, CDR2 FQGNSA.

This sequence joins TRBV7-8 and TRBJ2-4; TRBD2 aligns across 7 bases. Per the germline V gene, CDR1 is SGHVS and CDR2 is FQNEAQ. The V and J ends lost 7 bases and 6 bases, in that order; junction bases with no gene match: 6. The CDR3 loop spans 13 amino acids. CDR3: CASTPSGGNIQYF. CDR3 nucleotide sequence: TGTGCCAGCACCCCTTCGGGAGGAAACATTCAGTACTTC. Full variable domain (rest looked up from reference TRBV7-8 and TRBJ2-4): GAGVSQSPRYKVAKRGQDVALRCDPISGHVSLFWYQQALGQGPEFLTYFQNEAQLDKSGLPSDRFFAERPEGSVSTLKIQRTQQEDSAVYLCASTPSGGNIQYFGAGTRLSVL.

This sequence joins TRBV7-8 and TRBJ2-1; D is ambiguous. The CDR3 sequence is 15 residues long. V dropped 0 bases and J dropped 6 bases, with 12 bases sitting between them. Germline V gene sequence: CDR1 SGHVS, CDR2 FQNEAQ. The CDR3 bases are TGTGCCAGCAGCTTAGCTCTTCGGGTAGGCAATGAGCAGTTCTTC. It encodes CASSLALRVGNEQFF.

The V call is TRBV5-8, the J call TRBJ2-5, with a weak D call TRBD1 (6 bases). This CDR3 contains 13 residues. Germline V CDR1 and CDR2: SGHTS, YDEGEE. V was clipped by 5 bases and J by 1 base, with 9 bases between them. CDR3 sequence reads: CASSDRFQETQYF. The CDR3, as DNA: TGTGCCAGCAGTGACAGGTTCCAAGAGACCCAGTACTTC.

The chain links TRBV18 to TRBJ2-2; 8 nucleotides match TRBD1. The germline V gene encodes CDR1 KGHSH and CDR2 LQKENI. This CDR3 is 16 amino acids long. The ends lost 5 bases at V and 1 base at J; junction bases unmatched: 6. CDR3 coding DNA: TGTGCCAGCTCATCTGACAGGGGAATGAACACCGGGGAGCTGTTTTTT. Its protein product is CASSSDRGMNTGELFF.